Below are 10 T cell receptor beta chains sequenced from a single sample in a study of response to subunit inactivated influenza vaccine. TCRdb passed the RT-PCR reads through MiXCR, listing each CDR3 protein once. The table lists hundreds of thousands of distinct CDR3 sequences, 10% to 15% of them singletons. The sample was PBMCs from blood, taken on the day of vaccination. These receptors came from a man aged 50 to 60 who received an inactivated influenza vaccine.

In this sample, this clonotype turned up many times. The gene calls are TRBV20-1 and TRBJ2-7; unclear D gene. The CDR3 contains 12 residues. Germline V gene sequence: CDR1 DFQATT, CDR2 SNEGSKA (reference sequence). V lost 1 base to trimming and J lost 3 bases, with 7 bases between them. The DNA for the CDR3 is TGCAGTGCTAGAGCTCAATACTACGAGCAGTACTTC. It specifies CSARAQYYEQYF.

This clonotype was counted between two and nine times. V and J are TRBV10-3 and TRBJ2-3; unclear D gene. This CDR3 has 13 amino acids. Germline V gives CDR1 ENHRY, CDR2 SYGVKD. V shed 6 bases and J shed 0 bases, with 7 bases lying between them. This CDR3 is CAIREKSTDTQYF. CDR3 DNA: TGTGCCATCAGGGAGAAGAGCACAGATACGCAGTATTTT.

In this sample, this clonotype turned up many times. V is TRBV6-4 and J is TRBJ1-2; D is uncertain. This CDR3 has 14 residues. CDR1 is MRHNA and CDR2 is SNTAGT in the germline V gene. The ends were cut back, 7 bases at V and 0 bases at J, with 12 bases in the middle. The CDR3 region has the DNA TGTGCCAGCACACCGACGGCCACTAACTATGGCTACACCTTC. This gives the protein CASTPTATNYGYTF.

This clonotype has at least ten counts. V gene TRBV4-1 combines with J gene TRBJ1-4; the match to TRBD1 covers 9 bases. Germline-derived CDR1 and CDR2 are MGHRA and YSYEKL. The CDR3 has 15 residues. Germline trimming cut 4 bases from V and 7 bases from J; bases unmatched to any gene: 7. CDR3 DNA: TGCGCCAGCAGCCTACAGGGGGCAGGGGGTGAAAAACTGTTTTTT. It codes for CASSLQGAGGEKLFF.

About this clonotype: A much larger clonotype is one base distant, so this may be a read error. This chain uses TRBV6-5 with TRBJ2-7; D gene unclear. Looked up from germline, CDR1 is MNHEY and CDR2 is SVGAGI. The CDR3 is made up of 15 amino acids. CDR3 bases: TGTGCCAGCAGTTACTCGTTTCCCGCCAGCTACAAGCAGTACTTC. Translating gives CASSYSFPASYKQYF.

The table lists this clonotype with a few counts. The chain recombines TRBV18 with TRBJ2-3; 7 bases align to TRBD1. V shed 0 bases and J 2 bases; nucleotides not matched to a gene: 8. Germline-derived CDR1 and CDR2 are KGHSH and LQKENI. The CDR3 has 17 residues. The CDR3 nucleotides are TGTGCCAGCTCACCACCTATCCTGGGACAGAACACAGATACGCAGTATTTT. Its protein is CASSPPILGQNTDTQYF.

This clonotype was seen only a few times. V is TRBV15 and J is TRBJ2-7, with D maybe TRBD2 (5 bases). The CDR3 is 14 residues long. The germline V gene encodes CDR1 LNHNV and CDR2 YYDKDF (reference sequence). Trimming pared 0 bases from V and 4 bases from J, leaving 10 bases between. CDR3 sequence reads: CATSRDGELYEQYF. In nucleotides, the CDR3 is TGTGCCACCAGCAGAGATGGGGAGTTGTACGAGCAGTACTTC.

The rearrangement links TRBV6-2 or TRBV6-3 to TRBJ2-2, with 7 bases that match TRBD2. After removal of 6 bases from V and 4 bases from J, the junction contained 5 bases not matched to a gene. The CDR3 sequence is 14 residues long. The V gene's germline CDR1 is MNHEY and CDR2 SVGEGT. Here the CDR3 DNA reads TGTGCCAGCAGCCTCTGGGGGGGCACCGGGGAGCTGTTTTTT. Translating gives CASSLWGGTGELFF.

V is TRBV20-1 and J is TRBJ2-7, with a weak D call TRBD2 (5 bases). Trimming stripped 4 bases from V and 4 bases from J, with 17 bases between. CDR1 is DFQATT and CDR2 is SNEGSKA in the germline V gene (reference sequence). The CDR3 loop spans 14 amino acids. This CDR3 reads CSATKDPLAYEQYF. The CDR3 nucleotides read TGCAGTGCTACCAAGGACCCCCTAGCATACGAGCAGTACTTC.

This clonotype was observed many times. V usage is TRBV12-3 or TRBV12-4 and J usage is TRBJ2-2; 9 nucleotides match TRBD1. This CDR3 comprises 15 residues. Unmatched junction bases numbered 6, after V lost 4 bases and J lost 6 bases. In nucleotides, the CDR3 is TGTGCCAGCAGTTCCACAGGGGGCGCATCCGGGGAGCTGTTTTTT. This sequence encodes CASSSTGGASGELFF.